The clone carrying this TCR gamma chain was counted between two and nine times. Antigen specificity is unknown. RNA was extracted from the cells and then reverse transcribed. Pooled V-gene forward primers with one constant-region reverse primer generated the CDR3 amplicons by multiplex PCR. TCRdb re-called clones from the multiplex PCR reads via CATT. The sample comprises tens of thousands of gamma-chain clones, around a fifth of which are singletons, and 1.5% to 2% rests with the top ten. The sample is drawn from a study of Vδ1+ human thymocytes. This CDR3 region has 12 residues. The germline CDR1 and CDR2 sequences are VINAFY and YDVSNSKD. V lost 6 bases, J lost 4 bases, and 6 bases stayed unmatched. The sorted cells were CD3+ Vdelta1+ Vdelta2- thymocytes from alphabeta-depleted thymus. Regarding the study as a whole: Unexpected Vdelta2 sequences could cause misinterpretation of bulk repertoire data. Despite high sort purity, approximately 20% of thymic T cell receptor delta sequences were Vdelta2. Thymic TRG and TRD repertoires appeared highly polyclonal, with Gaussian CDR3 length distributions.

This TCR was sampled from a boy under three years old who had congenital heart surgery. The V call is TRGV5, the J call TRGJ1 or TRGJ2. Sequenced sample: Vdelta1+ gamma-delta thymocytes from the thymus. Subset given: FACS-sorted CD3+ TCRalphabeta- TCRVdelta1+ TCRVdelta2- thymocytes. The CDR3 reads CATWTPYYKKLF. The DNA for the CDR3 is TGTGCCACCTGGACCCCATATTATAAGAAACTCTTT.